This TCR beta chain appears in the sequencing data of a study of cytomegalovirus exposure and HLA in healthy donors (dated by TCRdb to about 2017). Describing the broader study: An earlier analysis of approximately 640 of the donors reported 250 to 300 Gb of sequence data and around 110 million unique TCR beta sequences from 150 million to 200 million T cells. An early release that covered about 600 HLA-typed donors contained 300 to 350 gigabases of sequencing data and roughly 84 million unique TCR sequences. The genetic ancestry cluster associated with self-reported Caucasian donors included approximately 85% of the approximately 400 genotyped donors. The aim of the study was to test whether cataloging public T cell receptors could identify signatures of past pathogen exposure. The study used immunosequencing to profile the T cell repertoires of some 600 subjects and linked those repertoires to cytomegalovirus serostatus. Along with the roughly 670-subject first cohort, a separate validation cohort of roughly 110 different subjects was used. High-throughput TCR immunosequencing, statistical association of individual TCRs with disease status, and machine learning were combined to predict cytomegalovirus infection status. A later analysis re-examined previously published TCR beta repertoires from around 670 donors and added high-resolution HLA genotyping to investigate patterns of TCR occurrence. Rather than using new phenotypic data, the later analysis identified candidate immune exposures from TCR beta sequences and from how often those sequences occurred across donors. An earlier analysis of a few hundred of the donors applied high-throughput TCR beta sequencing to assess whether each TCR beta V gene segment acted as functional or pseudogenic. Donor age, sex, ethnicity and CMV serostatus were compiled alongside the repertoire data. Genome-wide SNP genotypes for about three fifths of the roughly 670 donors were used in a later genetic analysis, which treated that subset as a discovery cohort. Every repertoire in the discovery cohort had been generated on one and the same sequencing platform. Both class I and class II loci were covered by HLA typing, at four-digit resolution. The number of typed donors differed by locus: roughly 629-640 for A, B, C, DRB1 and DQB1; approximately 530 for DQA1; 606 for DPA1; and some 470 for DPB1. About five DR-DQ haplotypes were handled as single units for association and clustering because linkage in the cohort was strong. Across around 400 genotyped donors of the cohort, an average of approximately 200,000 unique TCR beta nucleotide sequences per donor were sequenced, and approximately 17% of those sequences were non-productive.

The cohort consisted of some 730 healthy bone marrow donors. All cohort members were sampled while nominally healthy, although unrecorded immune exposures were likely present. The donor tested CMV seropositive, placing the donor among the roughly 300 seropositive members of the cohort. Every donor gave a peripheral blood sample, and the peripheral blood mononuclear cells from that sample were used for TCR beta sequencing. The Qiagen DNeasy Blood Extraction Kit was used to extract genomic DNA from the blood cell samples. With regard to this clone: Which antigen it targets is not known. Per-nucleotide qualities are absent, and no much larger clonotype sits a single base away.

General findings and caveats noted by the study authors: In a later analysis, most CMV-associated TCR beta chains were found to appear HLA-restricted, with HLA associations seemingly driven largely by CMV exposure. Because HLA typing was unavailable for some donors at each locus, only the typed subset was used in association tests. Several of the top co-occurrence clusters appeared to be linked to parvovirus B19, influenza, CMV and Epstein-Barr virus, according to a later analysis. Only TCR beta chains were sequenced in this cohort, and the absence of alpha or paired-chain data limited detectable features. The classifier was reported to diagnose cytomegalovirus status with high specificity and sensitivity in both the original and validation cohorts. Approximately 18 rarely observed V segments, including chromosome 9 orphons, were excluded from the earlier analysis of approximately 600 of the donors because counts were too low. Linkage disequilibrium might explain the correlated functional status among segregating V segments, but an unknown experimental factor could not be excluded. The sequencing pipeline was judged likely to have produced a cluster of highly shared sequence variants as a technical artifact. Specific HLA alleles were associated with more than 15,000 TCR beta sequences at a false discovery rate of 0.05 in a later analysis. In a later analysis, TCR association rates were found to vary across HLA loci, with the most associated TCRs seen for DRB1 alleles and the fewest for HLA-C alleles. Assigning TCR associations to individual alleles was difficult when HLA alleles, especially DR and DQ, strongly co-occurred. According to a later genetic analysis, donors in an Asian-associated ancestry cluster had fewer N-insertions in productive TCRs than the approximately 710-donor mean. The only immune exposure information available for the cohort was CMV serostatus. V-gene and J-gene trimming of TCR beta chains was associated with a missense DCLRE1C variant in a later genetic analysis, and the association was replicated in an independent cohort. The authors suggested that the approach could potentially be extended to other disease states and immunological phenotypes. A few of the identified cytomegalovirus-associated TCR beta chains were confirmed in vitro to be specific for cytomegalovirus antigens. Broadly in line with IMGT annotations, most TCR beta V segments showed up in productive rearrangements about 87% or about 30% of the time in an earlier analysis of several hundred of the donors. A further reported finding was that TCR beta sequences accurately predicted the HLA-A and HLA-B alleles for most subjects in the first cohort. Most TCR sequences were observed very rarely across donors, whereas some public TCRs were present in many individuals. A total of fewer than 200 TCR beta chains were listed by the study as associated with cytomegalovirus. In a later analysis, HLA-associated TCR beta chains showed more clonal expansion and lower generation probabilities than non-associated chains that were equally common. Because the 87-base-pair reads could not distinguish some IMGT-functional V segments, including TRBV6-2 and TRBV6-3, those segments were excluded. Roughly uniform sequencing depth across donors was assumed in presence/absence analyses, although this assumption may not hold.

The junction carries 14 bases between V and J, which are trimmed by 4 bases and 3 bases respectively. CDR1 SGHRS and CDR2 YFSETQ were looked up in the germline V gene. There are 15 amino acids in the CDR3, from cysteine to phenylalanine inclusive. Only CDR3 DNA remains: 45 bases, in frame from the first base. Library construction relied on the immunoSEQ multiplex PCR assay. For the multiplex PCR, a mixture combining 60 forward primers for TCR Vbeta segments and 13 reverse primers for TCR Jbeta segments was used. Amplification of the CDR3 region of rearranged TCR beta genes was performed with a multiplex PCR assay on genomic DNA. Amplified TCR beta libraries were sequenced as 87-base-pair reads on the Illumina HiSeq System. The original pipeline was this. A later analysis counted 75 million to 100 million unique TCR beta chains across the 550 to 750 repertoires, and some 11 million of these chains were shared by at least two donors. To remove PCR and sequencing errors, raw reads were error-corrected and collapsed into unique sequences using a nearest-neighbor algorithm that merged closely related sequences. Alignment of CDR3 sequences to IMGT reference sequences was used to assign V, D and J gene segments. For a sequence to be retained, a match of at least six nucleotides to both a V gene segment and a J gene segment was required. Rearrangements were classified as productive when the CDR3 lacked stop codons and remained in frame with V and J, and all other rearrangements were classified as non-productive. Following IMGT convention, CDR3 was defined as the stretch from the second conserved V-encoded cysteine to the conserved J-encoded phenylalanine. In an earlier analysis of some 550 of the donors, sequences lacking an unambiguous match to a single V gene segment were excluded. An earlier analysis of almost 600 of the donors classified V segments as functional when productive rearrangements were above 56.7% and as segregating when the standard deviation between donors was above 5%. To diagnose cytomegalovirus status from the catalog of TCR beta chain sequences, a statistical classification framework was built. A later analysis assigned V and J genes by comparing TCR nucleotide sequences with IMGT/GENE-DB human TR gene sequences. The TCRdist pipeline was used in a later analysis to assign CDR3 sequences and most-parsimonious VDJ recombination scenarios. In a later analysis, every TCR beta chain was defined by the combination of its CDR3 amino acid sequence and its V-gene family, and reads without a unique V-gene family were dropped. As a way to deal with suspected cross-contamination and a sequencing artifact, a later analysis dropped roughly 600 nucleotide sequences that were highly shared and had low generation probability. For each public chain, a later analysis derived a clonal expansion index from normalized ranks of inferred template counts within each repertoire. A later analysis computed generation probabilities with a VDJ recombination model fitted to out-of-frame rearrangements, and checked the results against IGoR. In a later analysis, TCR-TCR, TCR-HLA and TCR-CMV co-occurrence was scored with hypergeometric tests, and a repertoire-size bias correction was applied to TCR pairs. False discovery rates were estimated in a later analysis by permuting HLA or CMV assignments 20 times. In a later analysis, co-occurring TCRs were grouped with DBSCAN, and TCRdist sequence similarity was added when clustering was performed within HLA-allele-positive subsets. For co-occurrence clustering, repertoires with fewer than 30,000 or more than 120,000 public chains were excluded, along with roughly 5 repertoires with anomalous nucleotide sharing. TCRdb took this table from immuneACCESS and kept in-frame rearrangements with V and J called. Such tables lack part of the clones; where checked against another copy, unresolved V genes explain under half of the gap, and the rest is unexplained. The V and J calls and the clone size are those of that table, but D and trimming were determined from the DNA. The sample has around 160,000 clones on record, approximately 78% of them singletons. 3% of the sample belongs to the ten largest clones.

The rearranged chain carries TRBV5-1 and TRBJ1-5; the D segment could be TRBD1, given 5 matching bases. The sequenced material came from PBMCs. The receptor was isolated from a man aged 40-49 years in good health and CMV-seropositive. CDR3 region: CASSPGTPSNQPQHF. The DNA reads as follows: TGCGCCAGCAGCCCCGGGACTCCCTCCAATCAGCCCCAGCATTTT.